These T cell receptor beta chains were read from a single sample in a study of patients and donors after allogeneic stem cell transplantation. TCRdb fed the RT-PCR reads into MiXCR, producing one record per CDR3 protein. Counted here are about 26,000 distinct CDR3 sequences, 7% to 8.5% occurring once; the ten biggest clones make up approximately 48%. Sequences were obtained from blood, either unsorted or a sorted T cell fraction (not recorded which). Receptors were obtained from a human donor who was either an allogeneic HSCT recipient or a stem cell or donor lymphocyte infusion donor (not recorded which). It is not recorded whose cells these are; they may come from a transplant donor. CDR3s include the opening cysteine and the closing phenylalanine or tryptophan. Each record gives: clone size, J gene, D gene, V gene, CDR3 protein, CDR3 DNA. D genes are given only for firm matches. Clone size is stated in some rows and not others, as once, few, many or a class when expanded.

clone_size: few; j_call: TRBJ2-3; d_call: -; v_call: TRBV19; cdr3_aa: CGNHLTDTQYF; cdr3_nt: TGTGGCAACCATCTCACAGATACGCAGTATTTT
clone_size: many; j_call: TRBJ2-3; d_call: -; v_call: TRBV12-3/TRBV12-4; cdr3_aa: CASSLGPGPGGDTQYF; cdr3_nt: TGTGCCAGCAGCTTAGGCCCGGGGCCTGGCGGAGATACGCAGTATTTT
clone_size: many; j_call: TRBJ1-2; d_call: TRBD1; v_call: TRBV9; cdr3_aa: CASTPGQGRYGYTF; cdr3_nt: TGTGCCAGCACGCCGGGACAGGGACGCTATGGCTACACCTTC
clone_size: many; j_call: TRBJ1-6; d_call: TRBD1; v_call: TRBV3-1; cdr3_aa: CASSRDRGWNSPLHF; cdr3_nt: TGTGCCAGCAGCCGAGACAGGGGGTGGAATTCACCCCTCCACTTT
clone_size: -; j_call: TRBJ1-4; d_call: TRBD1; v_call: TRBV5-1; cdr3_aa: CASSLRQGATNEILFF; cdr3_nt: TGCGCCAGCAGCCTTAGACAGGGGGCAACTAATGAAATACTGTTTTTT
clone_size: many; j_call: TRBJ2-5; d_call: TRBD2; v_call: TRBV4-2; cdr3_aa: CASSQGEREAETQYF; cdr3_nt: TGTGCCAGCAGCCAAGGTGAGCGGGAGGCGGAGACCCAGTACTTC
clone_size: few; j_call: TRBJ2-3; d_call: -; v_call: TRBV11-3; cdr3_aa: CASSLASSGDTQYF; cdr3_nt: TGTGCCAGCAGCTTGGCTAGCAGTGGAGATACGCAGTATTTT
clone_size: many; j_call: TRBJ1-1; d_call: TRBD1; v_call: TRBV5-1; cdr3_aa: CASKLRDRSRNTEAFF; cdr3_nt: TGCGCCAGCAAGCTTCGGGACAGAAGTCGGAACACTGAAGCTTTCTTT
clone_size: few; j_call: TRBJ1-4; d_call: -; v_call: TRBV24-1; cdr3_aa: CATSDFGEKLFF; cdr3_nt: TGTGCCACCAGTGATTTCGGGGAAAAACTGTTTTTT
clone_size: -; j_call: TRBJ2-5; d_call: -; v_call: TRBV5-1; cdr3_aa: CASGTGQSGETQYF; cdr3_nt: TGCGCCAGCGGGACTGGGCAAAGTGGAGAGACCCAGTACTTC
clone_size: -; j_call: TRBJ2-1; d_call: -; v_call: TRBV11-2; cdr3_aa: CASSQGRNNEQFF; cdr3_nt: TGTGCCAGCAGTCAAGGCCGGAACAATGAGCAGTTCTTC
clone_size: many; j_call: TRBJ2-4; d_call: TRBD1; v_call: TRBV12-3/TRBV12-4; cdr3_aa: CASSPGTGMNIQYF; cdr3_nt: TGTGCCAGCAGTCCCGGGACAGGGATGAACATTCAGTACTTC
clone_size: many; j_call: TRBJ2-1; d_call: TRBD2; v_call: TRBV4-1; cdr3_aa: CASSQGTSGGTEQFF; cdr3_nt: TGCGCCAGCAGCCAAGGCACTAGCGGGGGGACTGAGCAGTTCTTC
clone_size: -; j_call: TRBJ1-2; d_call: -; v_call: TRBV27; cdr3_aa: CASSLSEGVANYGYTF; cdr3_nt: TGTGCCAGCAGTTTATCGGAGGGGGTAGCTAACTATGGCTACACCTTC
clone_size: few; j_call: TRBJ1-1; d_call: -; v_call: TRBV18; cdr3_aa: CASSLDTEAFF; cdr3_nt: TGTGCCAGCTCACTAGACACTGAAGCTTTCTTT
clone_size: -; j_call: TRBJ2-7; d_call: TRBD1; v_call: TRBV27; cdr3_aa: CASTPATGVGEQYF; cdr3_nt: TGTGCCAGCACCCCCGCGACAGGGGTCGGCGAGCAGTACTTC
clone_size: -; j_call: TRBJ2-2; d_call: -; v_call: TRBV7-9; cdr3_aa: CASSLDAGPGELFF; cdr3_nt: TGTGCCAGCAGCTTGGATGCCGGTCCCGGGGAGCTGTTTTTT
clone_size: many; j_call: TRBJ2-1; d_call: TRBD2; v_call: TRBV5-1; cdr3_aa: CASSPAALAGDHEQFF; cdr3_nt: TGCGCCAGCAGCCCGGCCGCCCTAGCGGGAGACCATGAGCAGTTCTTC
clone_size: many; j_call: TRBJ1-1; d_call: TRBD1; v_call: TRBV12-3/TRBV12-4; cdr3_aa: CASSSRQGNTEAFF; cdr3_nt: TGTGCCAGCAGTTCCCGACAGGGGAACACTGAAGCTTTCTTT
clone_size: -; j_call: TRBJ1-2; d_call: -; v_call: TRBV15; cdr3_aa: CATSRDLWGRSATF; cdr3_nt: TGTGCCACCAGCAGAGATCTCTGGGGACGATCCGCCACCTTC
clone_size: -; j_call: TRBJ2-5; d_call: -; v_call: TRBV29-1; cdr3_aa: CSVDRTETQYF; cdr3_nt: TGCAGCGTTGATCGTACTGAGACCCAGTACTTC
clone_size: few; j_call: TRBJ1-4; d_call: -; v_call: TRBV12-3/TRBV12-4; cdr3_aa: CASSLEGGMGHEKLFF; cdr3_nt: TGTGCCAGCAGTTTAGAAGGAGGGATGGGGCATGAAAAACTGTTTTTT
clone_size: few; j_call: TRBJ1-2; d_call: -; v_call: TRBV19; cdr3_aa: CASSIADYGYTF; cdr3_nt: TGTGCCAGTAGTATCGCCGACTATGGCTACACCTTC
clone_size: -; j_call: TRBJ2-6; d_call: -; v_call: TRBV7-9; cdr3_aa: CASSPPAWSGANVLTF; cdr3_nt: TGTGCCAGCAGCCCACCCGCATGGTCTGGGGCCAACGTCCTGACTTTC
clone_size: few; j_call: TRBJ2-3; d_call: -; v_call: TRBV7-9; cdr3_aa: CATGDTDTQYF; cdr3_nt: TGTGCCACCGGGGACACAGATACGCAGTATTTT
clone_size: few; j_call: TRBJ1-5; d_call: -; v_call: TRBV28; cdr3_aa: CASSTTGEMTLVQPQHF; cdr3_nt: TGTGCCAGCAGCACTACGGGGGAGATGACCTTGGTACAGCCCCAGCATTTT
clone_size: few; j_call: TRBJ2-1; d_call: TRBD1; v_call: TRBV6-4; cdr3_aa: CASSAGTGGVYEQFF; cdr3_nt: TGTGCCAGCAGTGCAGGGACAGGGGGTGTTTATGAGCAGTTCTTC
clone_size: few; j_call: TRBJ1-5; d_call: TRBD1; v_call: TRBV9; cdr3_aa: CARRGRDQPQHF; cdr3_nt: TGTGCCAGGAGGGGGCGGGATCAGCCCCAGCATTTT
clone_size: many; j_call: TRBJ1-2; d_call: -; v_call: TRBV30; cdr3_aa: CAWSLDTGGYTF; cdr3_nt: TGTGCCTGGAGTCTGGACACGGGTGGCTACACCTTC
clone_size: -; j_call: TRBJ1-4; d_call: -; v_call: TRBV5-1; cdr3_aa: CASSLGGGPSTNEKLFF; cdr3_nt: TGCGCCAGCAGCCTAGGGGGGGGGCCATCAACTAATGAAAAACTGTTTTTT
clone_size: few; j_call: TRBJ1-6; d_call: -; v_call: TRBV28; cdr3_aa: CASRLQGFGNSPLHF; cdr3_nt: TGTGCCAGCAGACTTCAGGGTTTTGGGAATTCACCCCTCCACTTT
clone_size: -; j_call: TRBJ2-1; d_call: TRBD2; v_call: TRBV11-2; cdr3_aa: CASSPRGGRDFYNEQFF; cdr3_nt: TGTGCCAGCAGCCCTAGGGGAGGGCGGGACTTCTACAATGAGCAGTTCTTC
clone_size: many; j_call: TRBJ1-2; d_call: -; v_call: TRBV5-1; cdr3_aa: CASSLAGDSNYGYTF; cdr3_nt: TGCGCCAGCAGCTTGGCAGGGGACTCTAACTATGGCTACACCTTC
clone_size: many; j_call: TRBJ2-7; d_call: -; v_call: TRBV2; cdr3_aa: CASSLTGRTYEQYF; cdr3_nt: TGTGCCAGCAGTTTAACAGGGAGAACCTACGAGCAGTACTTC
clone_size: -; j_call: TRBJ1-2; d_call: -; v_call: TRBV15; cdr3_aa: CATSRDPVLVLGGYTF; cdr3_nt: TGTGCCACCAGCAGAGATCCAGTCCTAGTACTCGGCGGCTACACCTTC
clone_size: many; j_call: TRBJ2-4; d_call: TRBD1; v_call: TRBV3-1; cdr3_aa: CASSEGQAKNIQYF; cdr3_nt: TGTGCCAGCAGCGAGGGACAGGCCAAAAACATTCAGTACTTC
clone_size: many; j_call: TRBJ2-3; d_call: TRBD1; v_call: TRBV6-1; cdr3_aa: CASRSGQGLGPDTQYF; cdr3_nt: TGTGCCAGCAGGTCAGGACAGGGGCTGGGTCCAGATACGCAGTATTTT
clone_size: many; j_call: TRBJ2-5; d_call: -; v_call: TRBV7-9; cdr3_aa: CASSLRAGETQYF; cdr3_nt: TGTGCCAGCAGCTTACGGGCGGGGGAGACCCAGTACTTC
clone_size: -; j_call: TRBJ2-1; d_call: TRBD1; v_call: TRBV7-4; cdr3_aa: CASSEEGQVGYNEQFF; cdr3_nt: TGTGCCAGCAGCGAAGAGGGACAGGTCGGCTACAATGAGCAGTTCTTC
clone_size: few; j_call: TRBJ1-3; d_call: -; v_call: TRBV9; cdr3_aa: CASSPTDRSGNTIYF; cdr3_nt: TGTGCCAGCAGCCCGACAGATCGCTCTGGAAACACCATATATTTT
clone_size: -; j_call: TRBJ2-5; d_call: -; v_call: TRBV5-4; cdr3_aa: CASSLEGLMGTQYF; cdr3_nt: TGTGCCAGCAGCTTGGAAGGGCTTATGGGGACCCAGTACTTC
clone_size: few; j_call: TRBJ2-3; d_call: TRBD2; v_call: TRBV11-3; cdr3_aa: CASSPGLASDTQYF; cdr3_nt: TGTGCCAGCAGCCCCGGACTAGCGTCAGATACGCAGTATTTT
clone_size: -; j_call: TRBJ2-3; d_call: -; v_call: TRBV13; cdr3_aa: CASSRVADTQYF; cdr3_nt: TGTGCCAGCAGCCGAGTGGCAGATACGCAGTATTTT
clone_size: few; j_call: TRBJ1-1; d_call: TRBD1; v_call: TRBV5-1; cdr3_aa: CASSLGDRVTEAFF; cdr3_nt: TGCGCCAGCAGCTTGGGGGACAGGGTCACTGAAGCTTTCTTT
clone_size: many; j_call: TRBJ1-4; d_call: TRBD1; v_call: TRBV3-1; cdr3_aa: CASSQDGTGGTNEKLFF; cdr3_nt: TGTGCCAGCAGCCAAGACGGCACAGGGGGAACTAATGAAAAACTGTTTTTT
clone_size: many; j_call: TRBJ1-1; d_call: -; v_call: TRBV12-3/TRBV12-4; cdr3_aa: CASLPTLGWTEAFF; cdr3_nt: TGTGCCAGCCTCCCAACTCTCGGCTGGACTGAAGCTTTCTTT
clone_size: many; j_call: TRBJ2-7; d_call: -; v_call: TRBV4-1; cdr3_aa: CASSQRTRGVYEQYF; cdr3_nt: TGCGCCAGCAGCCAAAGGACCCGTGGGGTCTACGAGCAGTACTTC
clone_size: -; j_call: TRBJ2-1; d_call: -; v_call: TRBV14; cdr3_aa: CASSQESEDLGSYNEQFF; cdr3_nt: TGTGCCAGCAGCCAAGAATCCGAAGACCTGGGCTCCTACAATGAGCAGTTCTTC
clone_size: -; j_call: TRBJ1-5; d_call: TRBD1; v_call: TRBV6-1; cdr3_aa: CASRPGTGGNQPQHF; cdr3_nt: TGTGCCAGCAGGCCCGGGACAGGGGGCAATCAGCCCCAGCATTTT
clone_size: few; j_call: TRBJ2-5; d_call: -; v_call: TRBV18; cdr3_aa: CASSLDLETQYF; cdr3_nt: TGTGCCAGCTCACTCGATCTGGAGACCCAGTACTTC
clone_size: few; j_call: TRBJ1-5; d_call: -; v_call: TRBV12-5; cdr3_aa: CASGLRIGALPNQPQHF; cdr3_nt: TGTGCTAGTGGTTTGAGAATAGGGGCCCTGCCTAATCAGCCCCAGCATTTT
clone_size: few; j_call: TRBJ1-6; d_call: -; v_call: TRBV6-5; cdr3_aa: CASKSGNSPLHF; cdr3_nt: TGTGCCAGCAAATCGGGGAATTCACCCCTCCACTTT
clone_size: few; j_call: TRBJ2-7; d_call: TRBD1; v_call: TRBV10-3; cdr3_aa: CATIHSTGGAYEQYF; cdr3_nt: TGTGCCACCATCCATTCGACAGGGGGCGCCTACGAGCAGTACTTC
clone_size: -; j_call: TRBJ2-7; d_call: TRBD1; v_call: TRBV6-6; cdr3_aa: CASSPRTGYEQYF; cdr3_nt: TGTGCCAGCAGTCCACGGACAGGGTACGAGCAGTACTTC